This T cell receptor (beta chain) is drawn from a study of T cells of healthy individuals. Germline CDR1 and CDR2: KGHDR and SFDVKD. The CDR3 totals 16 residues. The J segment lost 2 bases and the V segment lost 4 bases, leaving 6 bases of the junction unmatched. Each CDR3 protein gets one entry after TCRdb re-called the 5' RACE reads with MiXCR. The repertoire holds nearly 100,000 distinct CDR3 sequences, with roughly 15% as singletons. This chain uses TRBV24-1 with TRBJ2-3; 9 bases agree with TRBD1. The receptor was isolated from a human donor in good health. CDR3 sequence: CATSDPGQGNTDTQYF. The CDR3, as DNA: TGTGCCACCAGTGACCCGGGACAGGGAAACACAGATACGCAGTATTTT.